Following are 25 T cell receptor beta chains from one sample sequenced in a study of molecular identifiers for immune sequencing clone quantification. One entry per CDR3 protein, called by TCRdb with MiXCR from the PCR reads. The data hold 490,000 or so distinct CDR3 sequences, with about a fifth observed a single time. The sequenced sample consisted of naive CD8+ T cells from blood, with Jurkat cell RNA spiked in. This sample's subset: FACS-sorted CD8+CD4-CCR7+CD45RA+ naive T cells. The receptors were gathered from a human donor in good health. Some libraries in this study had Jurkat cell RNA spiked in.

This clonotype was observed at least ten times. The chain joins TRBV30 to TRBJ2-3; D might be TRBD2 (5 bases). The CDR3 runs to 12 residues. The germline CDR1 and CDR2 sequences are GTSNPN and SVGIG (reference sequence). The V and J ends lost 8 bases and 8 bases respectively, with 17 bases between them. DNA for the CDR3: TGTGCCGCGTACGGGGAACGGGGTACGCAGTATTTT. This encodes CAAYGERGTQYF.

In its sample, this clonotype was seen many times. The rearrangement uses TRBV7-9 and TRBJ2-3; 9 positions match TRBD2. The CDR3 has 16 residues. In germline, CDR1 is SEHNR, CDR2 FQNEAQ (reference sequence). Trimming at V came to 3 bases and at J to 4 bases, leaving 8 bases not matched to a gene. The CDR3: CASSFRGRAVADTQYF. In DNA, the CDR3 is TGTGCCAGCAGCTTTCGCGGGAGGGCGGTGGCAGATACGCAGTATTTT.

This clonotype was detected many times. The V gene is TRBV14, the J gene TRBJ2-3; D is unclear. In germline, CDR1 is SGHDN, CDR2 FVKESK. V was cut by 1 base and J by 1 base, with 9 bases left in between. CDR3 length equals 15 residues. The DNA for the CDR3 is TGTGCCAGCAGCCAAGGACTGGGCGGCACAGATACGCAGTATTTT. Encoded protein: CASSQGLGGTDTQYF.

This clonotype was counted a single time. A read error may be the cause here, since a much bigger clone is one base away. The CDR3 does not end in the conserved phenylalanine or tryptophan, so this is likely a read error. This chain links TRBV4-1 with TRBJ2-3, with a tentative D call TRBD2 (6 bases). In germline, CDR1 is MGHRA, CDR2 YSYEKL. V lost 3 bases, J lost 2 bases, and 18 bases lay in between. This CDR3 spans 17 amino acids. CDR3 sequence: CASSHSGTSTNTDTQYL. DNA for the CDR3: TGCGCCAGCAGCCATTCCGGGACTTCTACAAACACAGATACGCAGTATCTT.

Only a few counts were recorded for this clonotype. This sequence joins TRBV28 and TRBJ2-7; D is uncertain. With 3 bases removed from V and 5 bases from J, the gap between germline ends came to 11 bases. The germline gives CDR1 MDHEN, CDR2 SYDVKM. The CDR3 is 13 amino acids. Written as DNA, the CDR3 is TGTGCCAGCAGTTTTGCGCCTCCCAACGAGCAGTACTTC. Translation: CASSFAPPNEQYF.

The chain combines TRBV19 with TRBJ1-2, with D unresolved. Trimming stripped 4 bases from V and 4 bases from J, with 7 bases between. This CDR3 has 12 amino acids. Germline V gene data show CDR1 as LNHDA and CDR2 as SQIVND (reference sequence). The CDR3: CASSNGLYGYTF. The DNA for the CDR3 is TGTGCCAGTAGTAATGGCCTCTATGGCTACACCTTC.

This clonotype appeared many times. The gene calls are TRBV6-5 and TRBJ2-1, with TRBD2 matching 12 bases. V was clipped by 4 bases and J by 0 bases; unmatched bases: 7. This CDR3 has 18 residues. Germline CDR1 and CDR2: MNHEY and SVGAGI. CDR3 residues: CASSFPSGGGSSYNEQFF. The CDR3 coding sequence is TGTGCCAGCAGTTTCCCTAGCGGGGGGGGTAGCTCCTACAATGAGCAGTTCTTC.

This clonotype has only one observation. An end of the junction does not agree with germline; a read error may underlie this. The chain uses TRBV28 and TRBJ2-5; the match to TRBD1 covers 11 bases. CDR3 size: 17 residues. Germline V gene lookup returns CDR1 MDHEN and CDR2 SYDVKM. The CDR3, as DNA: TGTGCTAGCAGTTTACCCCGGGACAGGGGGGACCAAGAGACCCAGTACTTC. It codes for CASSLPRDRGDQETQYF.

V is TRBV5-8 and J is TRBJ2-7; D is undetermined. CDR1 SGHTS and CDR2 YDEGEE come from the germline V gene. The CDR3 is 15 residues long. Trimming took 0 bases from V and 0 from J, leaving 10 bases between them. The CDR3 protein is CASSLALAVSYEQYF. The CDR3 nucleotides are TGTGCCAGCAGCTTGGCTTTGGCCGTCTCCTACGAGCAGTACTTC. The full variable domain, rest sourced from reference TRBV5-8 and TRBJ2-7, is EAGVTQSPTHLIKTRGQQATLRCSPISGHTSVYWYQQALGLGLQFLLWYDEGEERNRGNFPPRFSGRQFPNYSSELNVNALELEDSALYLCASSLALAVSYEQYFGPGTRLTVT.

This clonotype was picked up a small number of times. The rearrangement joins TRBV27 to TRBJ2-7; possibly TRBD2 for D (6 bases). The CDR3 loop spans 13 amino acids. CDR1 is MNHEY, CDR2 SMNVEV, per germline (reference sequence). V was clipped by 8 bases and J by 3 bases, with 14 bases between them. This chain's CDR3 is CASRETGGYEQYF. The CDR3 DNA reads as TGTGCCAGCCGAGAAACCGGGGGCTACGAGCAGTACTTC.

This clonotype was seen a handful of times. The chain is built from TRBV14 and TRBJ1-2, with no clear D. CDR1 and CDR2 (germline): SGHDN, FVKESK. Trimming pared 1 base from V and 6 bases from J, leaving 18 bases between. The CDR3 spans 16 residues. CDR3 bases: TGTGCCAGCAGCCAAGTGTTCGGCGGGCCCGAAAATGGCTACACCTTC. The encoded protein is CASSQVFGGPENGYTF.

The table lists this clonotype with many counts. The J gene is TRBJ2-3, the V gene TRBV2; the D call may be TRBD1 or TRBD2 (5 bases each). CDR1 is SNHLY, CDR2 FYNNEI, per germline. This CDR3 has 16 amino acids. The V gene lost 7 bases and the J gene lost 0 bases, with 17 bases spanning the gap. CDR3 sequence (DNA): TGTGCCAGCACCGAAGGGGACCCGCTAAGCACAGATACGCAGTATTTT. Translation gives CASTEGDPLSTDTQYF.

Of note for this clonotype: With a much larger clone just one base away, this may be a read error. The gene calls are TRBV30 and TRBJ2-7, with D perhaps matching TRBD1 or TRBD2 (6 bases each). The length of the CDR3 is 15 residues. Germline V lookup: CDR1 GTSNPN, CDR2 SVGIG (reference sequence). Trimming took 0 bases from V and 5 from J, leaving 17 bases between them. CDR3 nucleotides: TGTGCCTGGAGTGTACTGGGGGGCCTGTCGGACGAGCAGTACTTC. As protein: CAWSVLGGLSDEQYF.

Comment on this clonotype: A junction boundary mismatches the germline segment, possibly from a read error. The chain links TRBV29-1 to TRBJ2-1, with D possibly being TRBD1 or TRBD2 (5 bases each). The length of the CDR3 is 14 residues. The germline V gene encodes CDR1 SQVTM and CDR2 ANQGSEA. For the CDR3, the DNA is TGCAGCGTTGAAGGGGACCGAGACGCAAATGGGCAGTTCTTC. The encoded protein is CSVEGDRDANGQFF.

A note on this clonotype: A much bigger clone sits one base away, suggesting this may be a read error. The CDR3 region has the DNA TGCGCCAGCAGCTTCGCGGGACAAAACTACGAGCAGTACTTC. Translated: CASSFAGQNYEQYF. V and J are TRBV5-1 and TRBJ2-7, with D perhaps TRBD1 or TRBD2 (6 bases each). Between the trimmed V and J ends, which lost 2 bases and 3 bases, there was a span of 12 bases. CDR3 length equals 14 residues. Per the germline V gene, CDR1 is SGHRS and CDR2 is YFSETQ.

The CDR3 reads CASSQERDSFQPQHF. In DNA, the CDR3 is TGCGCCAGCAGCCAAGAAAGGGACAGTTTCCAGCCCCAGCATTTT. The chain combines TRBV4-3 with TRBJ1-5; 7 bases align to TRBD1. The V gene end was trimmed by 0 bases and the J gene end by 7 bases; junction bases not matched to a gene: 6. The CDR3 length is 15 residues. The V gene's germline CDR1 is LGHNA and CDR2 YSLEER.

The chain uses TRBV24-1 and TRBJ2-5; maybe TRBD2 (5 bases). Trimming cost V 9 bases and J 4 bases, with 17 bases left between them. Germline CDR1 is KGHDR and CDR2 is SFDVKD. The CDR3 totals 14 residues. As DNA, the CDR3 is TGTGCCACCTCAACGGGGATTTTGGGAGAGACCCAGTACTTC. This codes for CATSTGILGETQYF.

This clonotype was seen a few times. The J gene is TRBJ2-3, the V gene TRBV27, with a weak D call TRBD2 (6 bases). V gave up 5 bases and J gave up 1 base, with 16 bases separating them. CDR3 length: 16 residues. Germline CDR1 and CDR2: MNHEY and SMNVEV (reference sequence). The CDR3 DNA is TGTGCCAGCAGTCCAAGGAGGGGTCGGGGCACAGATACGCAGTATTTT. Translation gives CASSPRRGRGTDTQYF.

This clonotype was seen only a few times. As DNA, the CDR3 is TGTGCCAGCAGCTTAGATTACGGTAACACTGAAGCTTTCTTT. Translated, it gives CASSLDYGNTEAFF. The chain couples TRBV11-2 to TRBJ1-1; D unclear. V was pared by 0 bases and J by 2 bases, with 7 bases between. This CDR3 region has 14 residues. Germline CDR1 SGHAT, CDR2 FQNNGV.

This clonotype was found a few times. The rearrangement uses TRBV20-1 and TRBJ2-7; 11 bases match TRBD2. After removal of 3 bases from V and 3 bases from J, the junction contained 4 bases not matched to a gene. Looked up from germline, CDR1 is DFQATT and CDR2 is SNEGSKA (reference sequence). This CDR3 is built from 14 residues. The CDR3 nucleotides read TGCAGTGCTAGTACTAGCGGGAGTGACTACGAGCAGTACTTC. Amino acid sequence: CSASTSGSDYEQYF.

The sample holds a few counts of this clonotype. The V and J genes are TRBV6-5 and TRBJ2-1; tentatively, D is TRBD2 (6 bases). This CDR3 contains 13 residues. Deletions cut 8 bases from V and 6 bases from J, with 14 bases between. The germline CDR1 and CDR2 sequences are MNHEY and SVGAGI. The CDR3 here is CASGYQGGNEQFF. The DNA of the CDR3 is TGTGCCAGCGGGTATCAGGGAGGCAATGAGCAGTTCTTC.

The chain has TRBV4-3 and TRBJ1-4; tentatively, D is TRBD1 (5 bases). Trimming removed 3 bases from V and 10 bases from J, with 15 bases in between. This CDR3 is built from 14 residues. Germline V gene data show CDR1 as LGHNA and CDR2 as YSLEER. CDR3: CASSQGGKFGKLFF. DNA of the CDR3: TGCGCCAGCAGCCAGGGGGGAAAGTTCGGAAAACTGTTTTTT.

This clonotype was observed a few times. The V call is TRBV6-5, the J call TRBJ2-3; TRBD1 matches at 11 bases. The CDR3 sequence is 17 residues long. The germline gives CDR1 MNHEY, CDR2 SVGAGI. With V trimmed by 2 bases and J by 4 bases, 8 bases remained unmatched. CDR3 in amino acids: CASSYIGQGAVPDTQYF. For the CDR3, the DNA is TGTGCCAGCAGTTACATCGGACAGGGGGCAGTTCCAGATACGCAGTATTTT.

This clonotype has at least ten counts. This sequence joins TRBV20-1 and TRBJ1-1, with D tentatively TRBD1 (6 bases). Trimming shortened V by 4 bases and J by 0 bases, and 12 bases separated the two germline ends. The CDR3 sequence is 14 residues long. CDR1 DFQATT and CDR2 SNEGSKA come from the germline V gene (reference sequence). CDR3 amino acids: CSAKGQLMNTEAFF. CDR3 coding DNA: TGCAGTGCTAAAGGACAGTTGATGAACACTGAAGCTTTCTTT.

The chain uses TRBV13 and TRBJ2-7; no clear D gene. V gave up 6 bases and J gave up 3 bases, with 12 bases separating them. From germline, CDR1 is PRHDT and CDR2 FYEKMQ (reference sequence). This CDR3 has 13 amino acids. The DNA of the CDR3 is TGTGCCAGCAGTGGTGAAGGGATCTACGAGCAGTACTTC. Its protein product is CASSGEGIYEQYF. The variable domain in full, completed from reference TRBV13 and TRBJ2-7, reads AAGVIQSPRHLIKEKRETATLKCYPIPRHDTVYWYQQGPGQDPQFLISFYEKMQSDKGSIPDRFSAQQFSDYHSELNMSSLELGDSALYFCASSGEGIYEQYFGPGTRLTVT.